This entry concerns a single T cell receptor beta chain. This clonotype was seen a handful of times. What antigen it recognizes has not been identified. Nothing much larger sits one base from this clone, and base qualities are not available. The receptor library was made with multiplex PCR. The instrument was an Illumina HiSeq 4000. CDR3 regions were amplified by Arm-PCR with iRepertoire HTBI primers to construct TCR beta libraries. Before sequencing, the PCR products underwent gel purification. The original methods were these. Across samples, about 63 TRBV and 15 or so TRBJ segments were identified and used for gene usage analysis of CDR3 amino acid clonotypes. COPE and FqMerger were used to merge the filtered high-quality paired reads into contigs. Contigs were aligned with BLAST to IMGT TRBV, TRBD and TRBJ reference genes, and CDR3 was defined per IMGT. Highly expanded clones were defined as clonotypes with a frequency above 0.1%. Shannon entropy was used to measure repertoire diversity, and the Gini coefficient was used to measure V-J evenness. A clonotype was considered public if more than one individual shared it. In-frame beta chains were kept once TCRdb had trimmed the public reads at Q25 with fastp and called clones with MiXCR. Each entry merges the rows of one CDR3 protein and shows their most common DNA and genes. The V and J calls follow TCRdb's processing rather than the paper's. The sample contains 550,000 to 600,000 distinct CDR3 sequences, around 15% of them found a single time. The leading ten clones occupy around 12% of the sample.

In the paper's terms, the time point label means: newly diagnosed GD, antithyroid drugs for less than 3 months. For both TCR sequencing and RNA sequencing, RNA was extracted from PBMCs in TRIzol. Graves' disease was diagnosed according to American Thyroid Association guidelines. The patients came from an endocrinology department in Xi'an, China. Each patient gave about 9.1 milliliters of peripheral blood, collected in an EDTA anticoagulant tube. Ficoll Paque Plus density gradient separation was used to isolate PBMCs, and no further T cell sorting was performed. RNA quality was checked with an Agilent 2100 Bioanalyzer and agarose gel, and concentration with a NanoDrop 2000. The sample originates from a study of regulatory T cells in long-lasting Graves disease (dated by TCRdb to about 2021). For the study in its entirety: Antithyroid drugs had been taken for less than 3 months by newly diagnosed Graves' disease patients. A total of about 35 samples underwent TCR sequencing: around 13 from persistent and roughly 20 from newly diagnosed Graves' disease patients. The study took place in China and was registered as a clinical trial. This study used TCR sequencing and RNA sequencing of peripheral blood to compare persistent Graves' disease patients against newly diagnosed Graves' disease patients. Findings and caveats that apply to the study as a whole: A larger number of public clonotypes was shared among persistent patients (approximately 2,500) than among newly diagnosed patients (approximately 930). Because the primary lesion, thyroid tissue, could not be accessed, the study looked at peripheral blood alone. Only the TCR beta chain was sequenced and analyzed. TRBV28, TRBJ1-2 and TRBJ2-5 were preferentially used in persistent disease, while TRBV20-1 and TRBJ2-1 were favored in newly diagnosed disease. Compared with newly diagnosed patients, patients with persistent Graves' disease had lower TCR Shannon entropy and fewer highly expanded clones, which suggests clonal expansion. The authors acknowledged the small sample size as a limitation that may reduce accuracy.

Looking up the germline V gene (reference sequence) yields CDR1 MNHEY and CDR2 SMNVEV. V and J lose 6 bases and 0 bases, and a span of 14 bases separates them. Counted from cysteine to phenylalanine, this CDR3 has 15 amino acids. This entry keeps only the CDR3 DNA: 45 bases, framed from base 1. This same sample was also taken into another study, of T cells in Graves' hyperthyroidism and ophthalmopathy. The second study reports: Graves' hyperthyroidism was defined as stable when no progression to ophthalmopathy occurred over 18 months of follow-up. Hyperthyroidism patients were aged 18 to 65 years and newly diagnosed, with disease duration of less than 2 months. The study excluded patients with uncontrolled infections, other autoimmune diseases, pregnancy or lactation. Diagnoses were established on the basis of clinical symptoms, serum thyroxine and TRAb, thyroid ultrasound, and orbital computed tomography. The TCR CDR3 was subjected to a first round of RT-PCR using the HTBI primer set and the Qiagen OneStep RT-PCR kit. Blood samples also contained most of the expanded thyroid clonotypes (frequency above 0.001), which suggests that blood repertoires may reflect thyroid immune responses. Ophthalmopathy was separated from stable hyperthyroidism by a 13 V-J signature model, with over 85% sensitivity and approximately 81% specificity obtained in cross-validation and 80%/75% obtained in testing. In validation, the model predicted progression to ophthalmopathy a median of approximately 6.6 months before onset, with 65% to 71% sensitivity and roughly 79% specificity. TCR V-J signatures able to tell the groups apart were searched for in a discovery cohort of more than 90 patients, of whom more than 40 had Graves' ophthalmopathy and 55 to 60 had stable Graves' hyperthyroidism. Prospective prediction of ophthalmopathy was tested in an independent validation cohort of some 19 hyperthyroidism patients and approximately 17 patients who later progressed to ophthalmopathy. For training and testing, the 80 to 100 patients in the discovery cohort were randomly divided in a 7:3 ratio. The study also compared thyroid tissue and blood T-cell repertoires from roughly 6 Graves' hyperthyroidism patients. Following sampling, methimazole starting at 30 mg daily was given to hyperthyroidism patients, and high-dose intravenous methylprednisolone was given to ophthalmopathy patients. A second multiplex PCR round built the libraries, followed by size selection and purification. Paired-end sequencing of the libraries was performed with 100 bp reads on an Illumina HiSeq2000. SOAPnuke was used to process the raw data, with reads discarded if the reads contained adapters or uncalled bases, had a mean Phred below 15, or lacked an exact constant-primer or identifier match. COPE v1.2.5 was used to merge the high-quality paired reads, and each unique nucleotide sequence was defined as a clonotype. Clonotypes were aligned to IMGT TRBV, TRBD and TRBJ reference segments using MiTCR v1.1. The analysis included only V-J combinations with a frequency above 0.0001, which together covered approximately 99% of the repertoires. A TCS score was defined as the ratio of F50 (clonal expansion) to E x V (chaos), with BLOSUM62-based TCRdist applied between CDR3 peptides within each V-J. Welch's t-statistics and random forest reduced several hundred V-J features to under 15, which were used in a naive Bayes classifier (R e1071). No statistical method was used to fix the sample size in advance, and group allocation was not hidden from the investigators. The paper describes TCR Vbeta CDR3 sequencing of 135 peripheral blood samples, made up of approximately 40 ophthalmopathy patients, more than 70 hyperthyroidism patients and roughly 17 progressor patients.

The chain is encoded by TRBV27 joined to TRBJ2-5; no D segment can be confidently identified. This TCR came from a man between 18 and 29 years old with Graves disease. Donor details come from another sample of the same person, matched by shared clones. This sample comprised peripheral blood mononuclear cells (PBMCs), obtained at new diagnosis, from a patient treated with antithyroid drugs. Here the CDR3 is given as CASSTLGEYQETQYF. The DNA reads TGTGCCAGCAGCACCCTTGGGGAATACCAAGAGACCCAGTACTTC.